This T cell receptor (beta chain) was found in a study of cytomegalovirus exposure and HLA in healthy donors (dated by TCRdb to between 2016 and 2019). As for the study more broadly: The 666 repertoires of the first cohort and the 95 to 150 validation repertoires were produced on the same platform, according to a later analysis. The study aimed to test whether cataloging public T cell receptors could reveal signatures of past pathogen exposure. In addition to the first cohort of 500 to 850 subjects, a separate validation cohort of 130 or so different subjects was used. High-throughput TCR immunosequencing, statistical association of individual TCRs with disease status, and machine learning were combined to predict cytomegalovirus infection status.

Deletion took 0 bases off V and 1 base off J, with a span of 8 bases between the germline ends. The CDR3 starts with the cysteine, ends with the phenylalanine, and has 14 residues. The only DNA kept is the CDR3, 42 bases in frame from the first base. From a lookup of the germline V gene, CDR1 and CDR2 are SGHDT and YYEEEE. In the case of this clone: No antigen is known for it. Base qualities are not provided; no much larger clone lies one nucleotide away.

Separate from the roughly 650-subject first cohort, the validation cohort of 120 subjects was the group to which the donors belonged. The library was prepared using the immunoSEQ multiplex PCR assay. As for the authors' bioinformatics: A statistical classification framework was built to diagnose cytomegalovirus status from the catalog of TCR beta chain sequences. Imported from immuneACCESS, the table was reduced by TCRdb to in-frame sequences with V and J called. These copies leave out some clones; in studies compared against another copy, an unresolved V gene accounts for under half, and the cause of the remainder is not known. V and J calls and clone size are given by that table; D and trimming were obtained from the DNA. The sample table shows about 130,000 clones, and 89% are seen once. Of the sample, 0.95% to 1.5% falls within the top ten clones. The investigation overall reported the following: The study listed approximately 160 TCR beta chains as associated with cytomegalovirus. The authors suggested that the approach could potentially be extended to other disease states and immunological phenotypes. In a later analysis, TCRs clustered in the first cohort were found to also tend to co-occur in the roughly 110 validation repertoires, with 85% to 95% of cluster scores above 0. A later analysis had no HLA typing for the validation cohort, so co-occurrence there was scored across all 130 or so repertoires. Cytomegalovirus status was reported to be diagnosed by the classifier with high specificity and sensitivity in both the original and validation cohorts. Across donors, most TCR sequences were observed very rarely, whereas some public TCRs were present in many individuals. In vitro tests confirmed that a few of the cytomegalovirus-associated TCR beta chains recognize cytomegalovirus antigens.

Sequencing input: PBMCs. This TCR derives from a woman younger than 30 in good health and CMV-seronegative. The chain uses TRBV5-6 and TRBJ2-7, with the D gene too uncertain to name. The nucleotide sequence reads TGTGCCAGCAGCTTGGTTGGCAGATCCTACGAGCAGTACTTC. Its protein product is CASSLVGRSYEQYF.